The next 21 T cell receptor beta chains were all read from a single sample in a study of blood T cell repertoires in COVID-19. Sequencing was performed with immunoSEQ multiplex PCR; in TCRdb, only in-frame clones are kept and a portion is missing. The data hold 45,000 to 60,000 clones, with under 95% observed a single time. Sequenced sample: peripheral blood. All receptors derive from a man aged 70-80 years with active COVID-19.

The V call is TRBV9, the J call TRBJ1-2; D is undetermined. This CDR3 contains 14 residues. V was shortened by 0 bases and J by 6 bases, with 12 bases between the two germline ends. The V gene's germline CDR1 is SGDLS and CDR2 YYNGEE. CDR3 coding DNA: TGTGCCAGCAGCGTAGCAGGAGGTGGGGATGGCTACACCTTC. The encoded protein is CASSVAGGGDGYTF.

The chain is built from TRBV3-1 (or the pseudogene TRBV3-2) and TRBJ2-5; 12 positions match TRBD2. This CDR3 region has 15 residues. Per germline, CDR1 LGHDT and CDR2 YNNKEL (reference sequence). V lost 2 bases and J lost 4; bases outside the gene matches: 2. This CDR3 reads CASSQMTSGGETQYF. CDR3 coding DNA: TGTGCCAGCAGCCAAATGACTAGCGGGGGAGAGACCCAGTACTTC.

Points on this clone: Its ends do not fully match the called genes, so a read error is possible. The chain recombines TRBV4-2 with TRBJ2-3; the D gene is possibly TRBD1 (6 bases). Germline V gene sequence: CDR1 LGHNA, CDR2 YNFKEQ. This CDR3 contains 15 residues. CDR3 bases: TGTGCCAGCAGTCAAGGCCAGGGGCCCACAGATACGCAGTATTTT. It codes for CASSQGQGPTDTQYF.

The chain has TRBV19 and TRBJ2-4, with 7 bases lining up with TRBD1. The CDR3 is made up of 18 amino acids. The germline V gene has CDR1 LNHDA and CDR2 SQIVND (reference sequence). V lost 3 bases to trimming and J lost 0 bases; unmatched junction nucleotides: 11. The CDR3 DNA is TGTGCCAGTAGTATTGAGACAGGGTCCTCTCCAGCCAAAAACATTCAGTACTTC. This codes for CASSIETGSSPAKNIQYF.

The chain employs TRBV7-8 and TRBJ1-1; unclear D gene. Per germline, CDR1 SGHVS and CDR2 FQNEAQ. With 5 bases removed from V and 4 bases from J, the gap between germline ends came to 11 bases. The CDR3 is made up of 13 amino acids. The DNA for the CDR3 is TGTGCCAGCAGCCACCCGGGAGGCACTGAAGCTTTCTTT. Protein: CASSHPGGTEAFF.

The J gene is TRBJ2-3, the V gene TRBV15, with D unclear. CDR1 LNHNV and CDR2 YYDKDF come from the germline V gene (reference sequence). The CDR3 length is 15 residues. Trimming removed 1 base at V and 5 bases at J, with 13 bases between. The CDR3 nucleotides read TGTGCCACCAGCAGAGTTACGCATCGAGTAGATACGCAGTATTTT. Protein sequence: CATSRVTHRVDTQYF.

The chain is built from TRBV29-1 and TRBJ1-1; D gene ambiguous. From germline, CDR1 is SQVTM and CDR2 ANQGSEA. Trimming removed 4 bases from V and 2 bases from J, with 11 bases in between. This CDR3 spans 13 amino acids. The CDR3 nucleotides read TGCAGCGTTGTAAGAGGACTTAACACTGAAGCTTTCTTT. This encodes CSVVRGLNTEAFF.

The rearrangement joins TRBV2 to TRBJ2-6, with 8 bases aligning to TRBD1. Germline V gene lookup returns CDR1 SNHLY and CDR2 FYNNEI. CDR3 size: 18 residues. With 6 bases clipped from V and 0 bases from J, the junction kept 10 bases outside the gene matches. The DNA for the CDR3 is TGTGCCAGCAGAACAGGGGGGCCCCCTCGCTCTGGGGCCAACGTCCTGACTTTC. Amino acids: CASRTGGPPRSGANVLTF.

This clone appeared a single time. V gene TRBV29-1 combines with J gene TRBJ1-2; 10 bases are a match to TRBD1. The J segment lost 4 bases and the V segment lost 3 bases, leaving 2 bases of the junction unmatched. The CDR3 extends over 13 amino acids. Germline V gives CDR1 SQVTM, CDR2 ANQGSEA. CDR3 DNA sequence: TGCAGCGTTGACCGGGACAGGGGCTATGGCTACACCTTC. The encoded protein is CSVDRDRGYGYTF.

CDR3 loop: CAISESDRLTYEQYF. In DNA, the CDR3 is TGTGCCATCAGTGAGTCGGACAGGCTGACCTACGAGCAGTACTTC. This chain connects TRBV10-3 to TRBJ2-7; 7 bases agree with TRBD1. From germline, CDR1 is ENHRY and CDR2 SYGVKD. The CDR3 totals 15 residues. The V gene end was trimmed by 0 bases and the J gene end by 2 bases; junction bases not matched to a gene: 4.

The chain has TRBV13 and TRBJ2-4; weak D call: TRBD1 (6 bases). From germline, CDR1 is PRHDT and CDR2 FYEKMQ (reference sequence). The V and J ends lost 1 base and 0 bases respectively, with 13 bases between them. The CDR3 sequence is 17 residues long. Here the CDR3 DNA reads TGTGCCAGCAGCTTAGACGAACAGGGTGTAGCCAAAAACATTCAGTACTTC. This encodes CASSLDEQGVAKNIQYF.

CDR3 bases: TGTGCCAGCAGCTTTTATACGCAGGGGTCCACTGAAGCTTTCTTT. It codes for CASSFYTQGSTEAFF. The rearrangement joins TRBV5-6 to TRBJ1-1; D is possibly TRBD1 (6 bases). Trimming stripped 2 bases from V and 4 bases from J, with 15 bases between. The CDR3 is made up of 15 amino acids. Germline V gives CDR1 SGHDT, CDR2 YYEEEE.

This chain links TRBV14 with TRBJ2-3; tentatively, D is TRBD1 (5 bases). The CDR3 has 16 residues. Per germline, CDR1 SGHDN and CDR2 FVKESK. V lost 1 base and J lost 2, with 13 bases in between. The CDR3 is CASSQVTGRLTDTQYF. The CDR3 coding sequence is TGTGCCAGCAGCCAAGTTACAGGAAGACTCACAGATACGCAGTATTTT.

CDR3 DNA sequence: TGCGCCAGCAGCCAAGATTGGACTAGCGGGGGGCCCGAGACCCAGTACTTC. Protein product: CASSQDWTSGGPETQYF. The rearrangement links TRBV4-3 to TRBJ2-5, with 14 bases fitting TRBD2. The germline V gene has CDR1 LGHNA and CDR2 YSLEER. The CDR3 has 17 residues. J was trimmed by 5 bases and V by 0 bases; bases with no gene match: 5.

CDR3: CASSRWQANTEAFF. The CDR3 nucleotides are TGCGCCAGCAGCAGGTGGCAGGCCAACACTGAAGCTTTCTTT. This chain links TRBV5-1 with TRBJ1-1; D is undetermined. V lost 4 bases to trimming and J lost 2 bases, with 12 bases between them. CDR1 is SGHRS, CDR2 YFSETQ, per germline. CDR3 length: 14 amino acids.

The chain joins TRBV5-1 to TRBJ2-3, with 15 bases aligning to TRBD2. The germline CDR1 and CDR2 sequences are SGHRS and YFSETQ. The V segment lost 4 bases and the J segment 3 bases; nucleotides outside the gene matches: 3. This CDR3 is 16 amino acids long. The chain's CDR3 is CASSPGLAGGTDTQYF. The CDR3, as DNA: TGCGCCAGCAGCCCGGGACTAGCGGGGGGAACAGATACGCAGTATTTT.

This chain joins TRBV19 and TRBJ1-5; TRBD1 might be the D (5 bases). The germline gives CDR1 LNHDA, CDR2 SQIVND (reference sequence). The CDR3 runs 16 residues. The germline V and J ends were trimmed by 5 bases and 0 bases, with 14 bases remaining between them. CDR3 region: CASSEEGIDSNQPQHF. The CDR3 DNA sequence: TGTGCCAGTAGTGAGGAGGGGATCGATAGCAATCAGCCCCAGCATTTT.

The chain carries TRBV5-1 and TRBJ1-1; D is possibly TRBD1 (5 bases). From germline, CDR1 is SGHRS and CDR2 YFSETQ. V was pared by 3 bases and J by 0 bases, with 12 bases between. This CDR3 comprises 15 residues. As DNA, the CDR3 is TGCGCCAGCAGCTCGGGTGGGGGGATGAACACTGAAGCTTTCTTT. Its protein product is CASSSGGGMNTEAFF.

V usage is TRBV28 and J usage is TRBJ1-2; D uncertain. The CDR3 length is 12 residues. Germline loops: CDR1 MDHEN, CDR2 SYDVKM. Trimming shortened V by 6 bases and J by 3 bases, and 8 bases separated the two germline ends. The CDR3 reads CASSTTYYGYTF. The CDR3 DNA is TGTGCCAGCAGCACTACGTACTATGGCTACACCTTC.

The chain couples TRBV4-1 to TRBJ2-5; D possibly corresponds to TRBD2 (6 bases). Trimming took 4 bases from V and 4 from J, leaving 19 bases between them. The CDR3 covers 16 residues. Germline lookup yields CDR1 MGHRA and CDR2 YSYEKL. CDR3 in DNA: TGCGCCAGCAGCCCCTTCGGCAGGGAGGATCGAGAGACCCAGTACTTC. Protein: CASSPFGREDRETQYF.

The chain employs TRBV6-1 and TRBJ1-2; unclear D gene. V was cut by 2 bases and J by 4 bases, with 11 bases left in between. CDR3 length: 14 residues. Germline CDR1 reads MNHNS; CDR2 reads SASEGT. CDR3 sequence reads: CASSETASRYGYTF. The CDR3 DNA sequence: TGTGCCAGCAGTGAAACAGCCTCCCGCTATGGCTACACCTTC.